This T cell receptor (delta chain) came from a study of gamma-delta chains in newborns, infants, children. On the study more broadly: Microbial exposure reportedly drives polyclonal innate γδ T cell expansion after birth.

TCRdb reanalysed the reads via CATT. The table includes some 11,000 delta-chain clones, about 3.8% detected once. This clone was counted a few times. J gave up 3 bases and V 5 bases, and 27 bases lay outside the gene matches. CDR1 TSWWSYY and CDR2 QGS come from the germline V gene. The length of the CDR3 is 21 residues. Sequencing input: blood. The chain links TRDV1 to TRDJ1, with 7 bases lining up with TRDD3. The TCR sequence derives from a child who was a newborn, infant or young child, either healthy, febrile or measles-vaccinated (not recorded which). Here the CDR3 DNA reads TGTGCTCTTGGGATTCCGCCCCCTTTCCGAAAGCGGGGCCTGGGGGCCGATAAACTCATCTTT. Translated: CALGIPPPFRKRGLGADKLIF.